The clone carrying this T cell receptor beta chain was observed once. These data are taken from a study of shared clonotypes between healthy human individuals. CDR3 length: 13 amino acids. V lost 7 bases and J 0 bases, leaving 9 bases between the germline ends. CDR1 and CDR2 (germline): SGHAT, FQNNGV. Naive CD8 cells lacked CD45RO, underwent positive selection for CCR7 and left out terminally differentiated effector memory CD45RA+ cells. Only in-frame clones appear in the TCRdb table, and some are missing; sequencing was by immunoSEQ multiplex PCR. The table records roughly 850,000 clones, about 96% of them present only once.

This TCR came from a young man in good health. The sequenced material came from naive CD8+ T cells sorted from blood. This chain joins TRBV11-2 and TRBJ2-5; TRBD1 might be the D (6 bases). DNA of the CDR3: TGTGCCAGCACCCGGGACAACCAAGAGACCCAGTACTTC. Translated, it gives CASTRDNQETQYF.